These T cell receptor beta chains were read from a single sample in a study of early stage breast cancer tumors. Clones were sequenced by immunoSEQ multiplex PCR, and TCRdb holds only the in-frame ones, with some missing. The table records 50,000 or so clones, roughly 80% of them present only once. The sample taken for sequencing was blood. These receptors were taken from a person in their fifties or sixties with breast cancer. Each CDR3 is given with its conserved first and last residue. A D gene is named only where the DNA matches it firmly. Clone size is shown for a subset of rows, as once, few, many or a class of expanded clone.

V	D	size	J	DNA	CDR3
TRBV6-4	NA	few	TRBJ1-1	TGTGCCAGCAGTGATGGCAGGGCGAACACTGAAGCTTTCTTT	CASSDGRANTEAFF
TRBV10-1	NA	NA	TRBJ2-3	TGCGCCAGCAGTGCCACAGGGTTGAGTGGGAAAGATACGCAGTATTTT	CASSATGLSGKDTQYF
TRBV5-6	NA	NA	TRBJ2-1	TGTGCCAGCAGCCGTCAATATCAGTCGGGCAATGAGCAGTTCTTC	CASSRQYQSGNEQFF
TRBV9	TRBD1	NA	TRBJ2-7	TGTGCCAGCAGCCCCCGGGGGACAGGAGAGTACGAGCAGTACTTC	CASSPRGTGEYEQYF
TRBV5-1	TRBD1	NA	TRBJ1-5	TGCGCCAGCAGCTTGACAGGGGATCAGCCCCAGCATTTT	CASSLTGDQPQHF
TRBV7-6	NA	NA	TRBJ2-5	TGTGCCAGCAGCTTAGAGAGGGGAGAGACCCAGTACTTC	CASSLERGETQYF
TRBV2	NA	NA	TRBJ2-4	TGTGCCAGCATAGGAGAGTTAGCCAAAAACATTCAGTACTTC	CASIGELAKNIQYF
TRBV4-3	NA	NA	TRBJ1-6	TGCGCCAGCAGCCAAGAGTGGTTTAATTCACCCCTCCACTTT	CASSQEWFNSPLHF
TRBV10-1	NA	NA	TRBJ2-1	TGCGCCAGCAGTGATTCGTACAATGAGCAGTTCTTC	CASSDSYNEQFF
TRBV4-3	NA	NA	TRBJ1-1	TGCGCCAGCAGCCAAGAATCCGCGAACACTGAAGCTTTCTTT	CASSQESANTEAFF
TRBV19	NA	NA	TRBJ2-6	TGTGCCAGTAGCCCCATTTTTGGAGGAACCTCTGGGGCCAACGTCCTGACTTTC	CASSPIFGGTSGANVLTF
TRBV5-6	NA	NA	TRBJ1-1	TGTGCCAGCAGCCCGGTGGAGGACCCGAACACTGAAGCTTTCTTT	CASSPVEDPNTEAFF
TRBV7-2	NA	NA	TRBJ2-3	TGTGCCAGCAGCTCCCCTAAACCAGATACGCAGTATTTT	CASSSPKPDTQYF
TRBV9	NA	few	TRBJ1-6	TGTGCCAGCAGCGTCAGCAGGGTGGATTCACCCCTCCACTTT	CASSVSRVDSPLHF
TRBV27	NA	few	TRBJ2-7	TGTGCCAGCAGCCGACAGGGAGGCCTCTACGAGCAGTACTTC	CASSRQGGLYEQYF
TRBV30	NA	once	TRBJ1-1	TGTGCCTGGAGTTCAGGTGTGGGGTTGAACACTGAAGCTTTCTTT	CAWSSGVGLNTEAFF
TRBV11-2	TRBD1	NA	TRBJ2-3	TGTGCCAGCAGCTTAGCGGGACAGGGTCCAGATACGCAGTATTTT	CASSLAGQGPDTQYF
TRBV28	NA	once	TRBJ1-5	TGTGCCAGCAGTTTTTCAAGGGTCGTGCCCCAGCATTTT	CASSFSRVVPQHF
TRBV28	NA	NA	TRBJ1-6	TGTGCCAGCAGCAGGGGCGGGGAGCGCTCACCCCTCCACTTT	CASSRGGERSPLHF
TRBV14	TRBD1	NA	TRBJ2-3	TGTGCCAGCAGCTCCTACAGGGGACCCACAGATACGCAGTATTTT	CASSSYRGPTDTQYF
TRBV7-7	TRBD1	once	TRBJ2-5	TGTGCTAGCAGCTTAGGGACAGCTCAAGAGACCCAGTACTTC	CASSLGTAQETQYF
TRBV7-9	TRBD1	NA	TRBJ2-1	TGTGCCAGCAATAGACAGGGGGCGCTCGCTTGGGGGAATGAGCAGTTCTTC	CASNRQGALAWGNEQFF
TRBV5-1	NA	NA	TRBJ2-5	TGCGCCAGCAGCTGGAAGTCGGAGGCACAAGAGACCCAGTACTTC	CASSWKSEAQETQYF
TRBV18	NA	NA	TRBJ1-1	TGTGCCAGCTCACCACTGAAACAACCTGAAGCTTTCTTT	CASSPLKQPEAFF
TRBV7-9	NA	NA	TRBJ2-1	TGTGCCAGCAGCTTAGGTCGGGGGGCACCCAATGAGCAGTTCTTC	CASSLGRGAPNEQFF
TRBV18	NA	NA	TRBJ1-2	TGTGCCAGCTCACCTCTCGGCGGACAGAATAACTATGGCTACACCTTC	CASSPLGGQNNYGYTF
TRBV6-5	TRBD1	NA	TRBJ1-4	TGTGCCAGCAGTGACAGGGGAAGACTGTTTTTT	CASSDRGRLFF
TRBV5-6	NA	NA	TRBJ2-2	TGTGCCAGCAGCCTGATACAATTAAGTGGGGAGCTGTTTTTT	CASSLIQLSGELFF
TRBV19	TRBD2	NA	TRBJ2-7	TGTGCCAGTAGTATAGAGGAGGCTAGCGGGAGCGGCCGCGAGCAGTACTTC	CASSIEEASGSGREQYF
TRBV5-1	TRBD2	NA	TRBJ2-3	TGCGCCAGCAGCTTGGGGGCGGGGGTAGGTTTGGATACGCAGTATTTT	CASSLGAGVGLDTQYF
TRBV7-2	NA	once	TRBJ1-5	TGTGCCAGCAGCTTAGTAGGGTTTGGAGGTCAGCCCCAGCATTTT	CASSLVGFGGQPQHF
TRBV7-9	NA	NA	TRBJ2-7	TGTGCCAGCAGAAACAGTATAGTTCTGGACGAGCAGTACTTC	CASRNSIVLDEQYF
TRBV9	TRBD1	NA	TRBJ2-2	TGTGCCAGCGGCGGGGGGACAGGGGGCAGTACCGGGGAGCTGTTTTTT	CASGGGTGGSTGELFF
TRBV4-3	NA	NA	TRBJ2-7	TGCGCCAGCAGCCAAGAGGACGACAGGCTCTACGAGCAGTACTTC	CASSQEDDRLYEQYF
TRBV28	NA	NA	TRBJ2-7	TGTGCCAGCAGTGGACAGTCGGAAGAGCAGTACTTC	CASSGQSEEQYF
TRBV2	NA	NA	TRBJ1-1	TGTGCCAGCAGTAAGAAGGGAATTGACACTGAAGCTTTCTTT	CASSKKGIDTEAFF
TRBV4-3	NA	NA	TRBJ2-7	TGCGCCAGCAGCCAGGGAGGGGGCGCGGACGAGCAGTACTTC	CASSQGGGADEQYF
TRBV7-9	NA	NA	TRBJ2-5	TGTGCCAGCAGCCCCTCTCGGGCAGGGAGTGAGACCCAGTACTTC	CASSPSRAGSETQYF
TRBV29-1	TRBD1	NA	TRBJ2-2	TGCAGCGCCCGGGACAGGGAGAACACCGGGGAGCTGTTTTTT	CSARDRENTGELFF
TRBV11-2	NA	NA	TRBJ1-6	TGTGCCAGCAGCTTAGCAGGCAGGGCTAATTCACCCCTCCACTTT	CASSLAGRANSPLHF
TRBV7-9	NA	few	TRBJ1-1	TGTGCCAGCAGCTTATACAGGTCGAACACTGAAGCTTTCTTT	CASSLYRSNTEAFF
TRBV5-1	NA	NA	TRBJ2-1	TGCGCCAGCAGCCTGGGGGATCCCCTTCTTGGGGGTGAGCAGTTCTTC	CASSLGDPLLGGEQFF
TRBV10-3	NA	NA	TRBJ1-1	TGTGCCATCAGCCGGTCCGATCCCCAGGGGATCCGGAACACTGAAGCTTTCTTT	CAISRSDPQGIRNTEAFF
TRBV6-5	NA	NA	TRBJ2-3	TGTGCCAGCAGTTACGTCGGCCCCACAGATACGCAGTATTTT	CASSYVGPTDTQYF
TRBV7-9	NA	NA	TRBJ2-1	TGTGCCAGCAGCTTAGTCACTGGGGGGAGAGGGTACAATGAGCAGTTCTTC	CASSLVTGGRGYNEQFF
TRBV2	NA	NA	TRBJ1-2	TGTGCCAGCAGTCCACCCGGGACCCTCTATGGCTACACCTTC	CASSPPGTLYGYTF
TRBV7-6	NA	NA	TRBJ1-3	TGTGCCAGCGCAACAGGTGAAGGAAACACCATATATTTT	CASATGEGNTIYF
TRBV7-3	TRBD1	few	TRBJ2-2	TGTGCCAGCAGCGAGGGACAGGGTGTCCGGACCGGGGAGCTGTTTTTT	CASSEGQGVRTGELFF
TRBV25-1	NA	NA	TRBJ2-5	TGTGCCAGCAGTGCCTGGGCAGGGCAAGAGACCCAGTACTTC	CASSAWAGQETQYF
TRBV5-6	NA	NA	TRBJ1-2	TGTGCCAGCAGCCCGGGACGCCTGGTGTACGGCTACACCTTC	CASSPGRLVYGYTF